This passage covers 10 T cell receptor beta chains from one sample sequenced in a study of CXCR3-negative and CXCR3-positive naive CD8 T cells. 5' RACE that incorporated UMI labels was used to prepare the TRB cDNA libraries. Reprocessing the 5' RACE reads, TCRdb reports a single entry for every CDR3 protein and omits DNA. Recorded for this sample: 65,000 to 95,000 distinct CDR3 sequences. Sample: naive CXCR3- CD8+ T cells from blood. Documented subset: CD45RO-CCR7+CD27+CD95- naive CD8+ T cells lacking CXCR3 (TNR3-). These TCRs come from a human donor in good health. Some clones in this sample may be carry-over from other donors' samples.

The J gene is TRBJ1-1, the V gene TRBV7-6. The V gene's germline CDR1 is SGHVS and CDR2 FNYEAQ. CDR3 length equals 14 residues. CDR3 sequence: CASSLLPENTEAFF.

CDR3 loop: CASSVGTGKFDEQYF. J is TRBJ2-7 and V is TRBV19; absent DNA, TCRdb's TRBD1 call cannot be checked. CDR3 size: 15 residues. Germline V lookup: CDR1 LNHDA, CDR2 SQIVND (reference sequence).

CDR3 protein: CASSLVGRAIENTEAFF. V is TRBV7-8 and J is TRBJ1-1. The CDR3 sequence is 17 residues long. Germline V lookup: CDR1 SGHVS, CDR2 FQNEAQ.

This rearrangement joins TRBV5-1 to TRBJ2-7; TCRdb proposes TRBD1, but this gene call is untestable without DNA. Germline loops: CDR1 SGHRS, CDR2 YFSETQ. This CDR3 spans 16 amino acids. The CDR3 spells CASSQLGTVGDYEQYF. The whole variable domain, filled in from reference TRBV5-1 and TRBJ2-7, reads KAGVTQTPRYLIKTRGQQVTLSCSPISGHRSVSWYQQTPGQGLQFLFEYFSETQRNKGNFPGRFSGRQFSNSRSEMNVSTLELGDSALYLCASSQLGTVGDYEQYFGPGTRLTVT.

The rearrangement uses TRBV28 and TRBJ2-1; TCRdb calls TRBD2, which cannot be checked without DNA. Germline V lookup: CDR1 MDHEN, CDR2 SYDVKM. The CDR3 runs 13 residues. This CDR3 reads CASSRSSRHEQFF.

V is TRBV7-8 and J is TRBJ2-3; the D gene TCRdb calls, TRBD1, cannot be checked with no DNA. There are 15 residues in the CDR3. Germline CDR1 is SGHVS and CDR2 is FQNEAQ. The CDR3 sequence is CASSLAPGPGNTQYF.

This CDR3 reads CASSDSGTAVRPQHF. This chain links TRBV19 with TRBJ1-5; as DNA is missing, the TRBD1 call by TCRdb cannot be tested. Germline V gives CDR1 LNHDA, CDR2 SQIVND (reference sequence). This CDR3 has 15 amino acids.

The V call is TRBV4-1, the J call TRBJ2-1; TCRdb outputs TRBD2, but without DNA this stays unchecked. Per the germline V gene, CDR1 is MGHRA and CDR2 is YSYEKL. CDR3 length: 16 amino acids. The CDR3 sequence: CASSPELAGVGNEQFF.

The gene calls are TRBV28 and TRBJ2-2; absent DNA, TCRdb's TRBD2 call cannot be checked. The CDR3 loop spans 15 amino acids. Germline V gives CDR1 MDHEN, CDR2 SYDVKM. CDR3 sequence reads: CASSLIRDYTGELFF. The full variable domain, with the rest looked up from reference TRBV28 and TRBJ2-2, is DVKVTQSSRYLVKRTGEKVFLECVQDMDHENMFWYRQDPGLGLRLIYFSYDVKMKEKGDIPEGYSVSREKKERFSLILESASTNQTSMYLCASSLIRDYTGELFFGEGSRLTVL.

The chain combines TRBV5-1 with TRBJ2-2; with no DNA, the TCRdb D assignment of TRBD1 cannot be verified. The CDR3 is made up of 17 amino acids. Germline V gene data show CDR1 as SGHRS and CDR2 as YFSETQ. CDR3 in amino acids: CASSPDTQGTNTGELFF.